These T cell receptor beta chains were read from a single sample in a study of blood T cell repertoires in COVID-19. TCRdb's copy holds only in-frame clones and misses some; the assay was immunoSEQ multiplex PCR. The table records around 230,000 clones, roughly 89% of them present only once. The sample consisted of peripheral blood. The receptors originated from a man between 25 and 39 years old who had recovered from COVID-19. CDR3s include the opening cysteine and the closing phenylalanine or tryptophan. Fields, in order: clone size, D gene, J gene, V gene, CDR3 DNA, CDR3 protein. A D gene is named only where the DNA matches it firmly. The listing skips clone size in some rows; elsewhere it reads once, few, many or a size class.

once	.	TRBJ1-5	TRBV6-5	TGTGCCAGCAGGTACCAGGGGAATCAGCCCCAGCATTTT	CASRYQGNQPQHF
.	TRBD1	TRBJ2-1	TRBV5-4	TGTGCCAGCAGCTTCCTAATAAGGACAGGGCTATACAATGAGCAGTTCTTC	CASSFLIRTGLYNEQFF
.	TRBD1	TRBJ1-5	TRBV3-1/TRBV3-2	TGTGCCAGCAGCCAGGGTGACAGGGGGGGCAATCAGCCCCAGCATTTT	CASSQGDRGGNQPQHF
.	TRBD2	TRBJ2-3	TRBV3-1/TRBV3-2	TGTGCCAGCAGCCAAGGATTAGCGGGGGGGAGCACAGATACGCAGTATTTT	CASSQGLAGGSTDTQYF
few	TRBD1	TRBJ2-2	TRBV24-1	TGTGCCACCAGGGCCGGGACAGGAGAGACCGGGGAGCTGTTTTTT	CATRAGTGETGELFF
.	.	TRBJ2-7	TRBV11-2	TGTGCCAGCAGCTTAGTCAAAGCCTCCTACGAGCAGTACTTC	CASSLVKASYEQYF
once	.	TRBJ1-6	TRBV28	TGTGCCAGCAGCCTCACTCCCTCCGGGAGGGGTTCACCCCTCCACTTT	CASSLTPSGRGSPLHF
few	.	TRBJ2-3	TRBV7-7	TGTGCCAGCAGCGCAGATCGAGATACGCAGTATTTT	CASSADRDTQYF
.	.	TRBJ2-3	TRBV5-1	TGCGCCAGCAGCTTGCCGGGGGGCACAGATACGCAGTATTTT	CASSLPGGTDTQYF
.	.	TRBJ1-5	TRBV6-4	TGTGCCAGCAGCCCCGAGAGGGATCAGCCCCAGCATTTT	CASSPERDQPQHF
.	TRBD2	TRBJ2-7	TRBV3-1/TRBV3-2	TGTGCCAGCAGCCAAGGGACTAGCGGTTACGAGCAGTACTTC	CASSQGTSGYEQYF
.	TRBD1	TRBJ1-1	TRBV6-2/TRBV6-3	TGTGCCAGCAGCACACAGGGGCTGAACACTGAAGCTTTCTTT	CASSTQGLNTEAFF
once	.	TRBJ2-5	TRBV10-3	TGTGCCATCAGTGGATGGGACTTACAAGAGACCCAGTACTTC	CAISGWDLQETQYF
.	TRBD1	TRBJ1-6	TRBV5-1	TGCGCCAGCAGCTTAATAGGAGGAGACAGGGGTTCTTCACCCCTCCACTTT	CASSLIGGDRGSSPLHF
.	TRBD2	TRBJ2-7	TRBV10-3	TGTGCCATCAGTGAGTATAGCGGGGCGGACTCCTACGAGCAGTACTTC	CAISEYSGADSYEQYF
.	.	TRBJ2-1	TRBV5-4	TGTGCCAGCAGCTCGGGTCGTGGCCCTTACAATGAGCAGTTCTTC	CASSSGRGPYNEQFF
.	TRBD1	TRBJ2-2	TRBV5-1	TGCGCCAGCAGCTTAAGGACAGGGAACACCGGGGAGCTGTTTTTT	CASSLRTGNTGELFF
.	.	TRBJ1-1	TRBV15	TGTGCCACCAGCAGAGATAGCAGGGGCACTGAAGCTTTCTTT	CATSRDSRGTEAFF
.	TRBD1	TRBJ1-4	TRBV7-9	TGTGCCAGCAGCCTAGAGGGGGGCGGACAGGAGACTGAAAAACTGTTTTTT	CASSLEGGGQETEKLFF
.	.	TRBJ1-6	TRBV5-1	TGCGCCAGCAGTTTACCGGGGGACTCACCCCTCCACTTT	CASSLPGDSPLHF
.	TRBD2	TRBJ2-1	TRBV7-7	TGTGCCAGCAGCCCCGCCCGGAATAGCGGGAACAATGAGCAGTTCTTC	CASSPARNSGNNEQFF
once	.	TRBJ1-6	TRBV25-1	TGTGCCAGCATGGGACAAGGGTATTCACCCCTCCACTTT	CASMGQGYSPLHF
.	.	TRBJ1-5	TRBV10-3	TGTGCCATCAGTGAGTCGCGACAGCCTAATCAGCCCCAGCATTTT	CAISESRQPNQPQHF
once	.	TRBJ1-2	TRBV29-1	TGCAGCGTTGAAGACAGTCACCTTTATGGCTACACCTTC	CSVEDSHLYGYTF
.	TRBD2	TRBJ2-7	TRBV6-6	TGTGCCAGCTTAGCGGGGACCCGCGGGTACGAGCAGTACTTC	CASLAGTRGYEQYF
.	TRBD2	TRBJ2-1	TRBV3-1/TRBV3-2	TGTGCCAGCAGCCCCAACCCGGGCGGGGGGGCCGATGAGCAGTTCTTC	CASSPNPGGGADEQFF